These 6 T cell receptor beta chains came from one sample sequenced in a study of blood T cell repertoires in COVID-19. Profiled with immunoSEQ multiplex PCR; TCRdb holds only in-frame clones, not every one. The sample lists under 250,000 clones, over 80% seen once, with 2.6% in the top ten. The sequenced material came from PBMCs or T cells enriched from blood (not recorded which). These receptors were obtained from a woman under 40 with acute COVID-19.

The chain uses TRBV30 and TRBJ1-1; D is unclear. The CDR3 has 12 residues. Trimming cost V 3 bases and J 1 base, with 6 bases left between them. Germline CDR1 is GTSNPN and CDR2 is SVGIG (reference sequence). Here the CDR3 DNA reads TGTGCCTGGAGACGGGGGAACACTGAAGCTTTCTTT. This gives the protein CAWRRGNTEAFF.

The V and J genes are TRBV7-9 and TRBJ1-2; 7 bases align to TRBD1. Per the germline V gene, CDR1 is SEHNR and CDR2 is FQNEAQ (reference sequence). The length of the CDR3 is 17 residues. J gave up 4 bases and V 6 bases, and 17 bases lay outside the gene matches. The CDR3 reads CASSSYLPGQLGYGYTF. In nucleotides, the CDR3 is TGTGCCAGCAGTTCGTACCTCCCGGGACAGCTGGGCTATGGCTACACCTTC.

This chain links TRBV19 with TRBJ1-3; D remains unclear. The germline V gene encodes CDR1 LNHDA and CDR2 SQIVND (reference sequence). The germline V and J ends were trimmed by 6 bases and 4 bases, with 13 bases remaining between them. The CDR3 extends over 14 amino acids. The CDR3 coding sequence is TGTGCCAGTAGCAATGCACAGTCGGGAAACACCATATATTTT. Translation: CASSNAQSGNTIYF.

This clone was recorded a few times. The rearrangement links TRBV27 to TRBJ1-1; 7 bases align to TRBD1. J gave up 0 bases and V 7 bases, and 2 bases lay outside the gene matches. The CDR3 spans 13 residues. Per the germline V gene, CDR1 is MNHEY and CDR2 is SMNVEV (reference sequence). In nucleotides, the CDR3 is TGTGCCAGCATGACAGGGATGAACACTGAAGCTTTCTTT. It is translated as CASMTGMNTEAFF.

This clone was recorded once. The CDR3 DNA reads TGTGCCAGTAGTATCAGTTATCAGCCCCAGCATTTT. Its translation is CASSISYQPQHF. The rearrangement links TRBV19 to TRBJ1-5; D is unclear. Germline CDR1 LNHDA, CDR2 SQIVND (reference sequence). CDR3 length equals 12 residues. V lost 3 bases, J lost 5 bases, and 5 bases lay in between.

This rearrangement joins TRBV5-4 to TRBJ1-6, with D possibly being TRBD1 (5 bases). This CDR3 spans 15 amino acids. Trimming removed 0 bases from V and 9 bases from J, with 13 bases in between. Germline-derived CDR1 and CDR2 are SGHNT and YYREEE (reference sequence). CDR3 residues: CASSLDQGTVSPLHF. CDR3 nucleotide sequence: TGTGCCAGCAGCTTGGATCAGGGTACGGTTTCACCCCTCCACTTT.